The table lists the clone carrying this T cell receptor (beta chain) with a few counts. Using immunoSEQ multiplex PCR, the repertoire was profiled, and TCRdb retains in-frame clones only, with some absent. Among 90,000 to 100,000 clones listed, about 45% were seen once. This entry is derived from a study of shared clonotypes between healthy human individuals. The CDR3 has 15 residues. V was trimmed by 2 bases and J by 5 bases, leaving 15 bases between them. Germline lookup yields CDR1 KGHSH and CDR2 LQKENI. The receptor comes from a woman aged 40 to 55 in good health. Some clones in this sample may be carry-over from other donors' samples. This chain uses TRBV18 with TRBJ2-5; possibly TRBD1 for D (5 bases). The source material was PBMCs. CDR3 nucleotide sequence: TGTGCCAGCTCACCATTGCTAGGGGCCGCGGAGACCCAGTACTTC. Its translation: CASSPLLGAAETQYF.